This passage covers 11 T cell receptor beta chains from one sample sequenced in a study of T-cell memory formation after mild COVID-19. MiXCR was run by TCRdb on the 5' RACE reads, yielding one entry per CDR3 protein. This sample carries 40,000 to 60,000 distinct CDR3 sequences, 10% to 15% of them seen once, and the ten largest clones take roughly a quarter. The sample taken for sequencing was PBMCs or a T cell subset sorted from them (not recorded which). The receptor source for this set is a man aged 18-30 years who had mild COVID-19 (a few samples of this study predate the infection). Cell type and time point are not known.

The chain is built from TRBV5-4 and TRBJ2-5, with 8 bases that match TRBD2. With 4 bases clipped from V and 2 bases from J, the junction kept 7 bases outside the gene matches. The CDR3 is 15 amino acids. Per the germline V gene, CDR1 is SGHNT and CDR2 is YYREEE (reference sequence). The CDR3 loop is CASSPTGTRQETQYF. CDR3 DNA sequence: TGTGCCAGCAGCCCCACCGGGACTAGACAAGAGACCCAGTACTTC.

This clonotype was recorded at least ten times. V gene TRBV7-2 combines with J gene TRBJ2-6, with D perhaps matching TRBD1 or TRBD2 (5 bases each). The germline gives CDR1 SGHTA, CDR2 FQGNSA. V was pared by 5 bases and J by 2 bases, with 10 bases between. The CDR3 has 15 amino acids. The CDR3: CASSLRGAGANVLTF. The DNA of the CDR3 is TGTGCCAGCAGCCTGAGGGGTGCTGGGGCCAACGTCCTGACTTTC.

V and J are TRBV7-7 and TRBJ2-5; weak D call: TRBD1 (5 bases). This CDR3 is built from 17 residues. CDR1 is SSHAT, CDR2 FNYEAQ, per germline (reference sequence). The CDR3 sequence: CASSPYLDTQYQETQYF. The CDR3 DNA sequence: TGTGCTAGCTCACCCTACTTGGACACCCAGTACCAAGAGACCCAGTACTTC.

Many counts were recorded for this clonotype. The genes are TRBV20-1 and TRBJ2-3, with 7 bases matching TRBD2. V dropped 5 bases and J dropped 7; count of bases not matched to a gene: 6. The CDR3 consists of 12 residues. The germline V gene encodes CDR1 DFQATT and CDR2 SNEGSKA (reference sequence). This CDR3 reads CSALGGWYTQYF. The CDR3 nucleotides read TGCAGTGCTCTGGGGGGGTGGTATACGCAGTATTTT.

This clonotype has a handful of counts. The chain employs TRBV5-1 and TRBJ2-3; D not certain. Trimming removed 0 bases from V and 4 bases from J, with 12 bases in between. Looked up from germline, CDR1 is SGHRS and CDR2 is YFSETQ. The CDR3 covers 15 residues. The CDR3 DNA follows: TGCGCCAGCAGCTTGGGATCCAGGAGCGCAGATACGCAGTATTTT. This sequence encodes CASSLGSRSADTQYF.

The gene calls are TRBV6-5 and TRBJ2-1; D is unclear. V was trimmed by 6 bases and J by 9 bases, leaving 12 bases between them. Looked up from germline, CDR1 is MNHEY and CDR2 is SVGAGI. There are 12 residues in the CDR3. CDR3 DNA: TGTGCCAGCAGGTCCGATGCTGGTGAGCAGTTCTTC. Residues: CASRSDAGEQFF.

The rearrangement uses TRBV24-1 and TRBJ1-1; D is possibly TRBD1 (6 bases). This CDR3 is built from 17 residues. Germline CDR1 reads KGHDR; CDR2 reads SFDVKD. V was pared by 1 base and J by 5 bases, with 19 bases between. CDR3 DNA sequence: TGTGCCACCAGTGATTTTGCAGGGGAGGGGGATGTGACTGAAGCTTTCTTT. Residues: CATSDFAGEGDVTEAFF.

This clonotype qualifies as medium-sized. The CDR3 reads CATQDAGETQYF. For the CDR3, the DNA is TGTGCCACCCAGGATGCTGGAGAGACCCAGTACTTC. The V and J genes are TRBV2 and TRBJ2-5; D uncertain. Trimming removed 10 bases at V and 4 bases at J, with 13 bases between. Per the germline V gene, CDR1 is SNHLY and CDR2 is FYNNEI. CDR3 size: 12 residues.

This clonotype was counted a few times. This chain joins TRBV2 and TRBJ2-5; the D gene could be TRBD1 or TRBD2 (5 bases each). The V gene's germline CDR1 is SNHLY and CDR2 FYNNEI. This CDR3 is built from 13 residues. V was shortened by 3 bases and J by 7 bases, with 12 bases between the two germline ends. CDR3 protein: CASSDGAAGTQYF. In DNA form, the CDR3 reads TGTGCCAGCAGTGACGGGGCGGCGGGGACCCAGTACTTC.

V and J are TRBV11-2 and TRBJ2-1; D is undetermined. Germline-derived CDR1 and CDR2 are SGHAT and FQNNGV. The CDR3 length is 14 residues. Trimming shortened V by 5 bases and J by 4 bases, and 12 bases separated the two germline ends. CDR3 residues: CASSMSPGYNEQFF. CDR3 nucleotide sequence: TGTGCCAGCAGCATGAGTCCCGGATACAATGAGCAGTTCTTC.

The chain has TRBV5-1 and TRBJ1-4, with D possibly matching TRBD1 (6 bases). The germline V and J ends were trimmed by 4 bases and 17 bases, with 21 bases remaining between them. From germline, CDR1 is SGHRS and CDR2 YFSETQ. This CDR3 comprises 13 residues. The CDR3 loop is CASSPSTGEVVFF. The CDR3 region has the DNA TGCGCCAGCAGCCCTTCGACAGGAGAGGTGGTATTTTTT.